The 30 T cell receptor beta chains below come from one sample, sequenced in a study of blood T cell repertoires in COVID-19. Sequencing was performed with immunoSEQ multiplex PCR; in TCRdb, only in-frame clones are kept and a portion is missing. The sample carries under 400,000 clones, around 87% recorded once. The source material was PBMCs or T cells enriched from blood (not recorded which). These receptors were collected from a middle-aged man in a cohort exposed to, infected with or recovered from COVID-19 (not recorded which).

The chain couples TRBV29-1 to TRBJ1-1, with D tentatively TRBD1 (5 bases). V was clipped by 6 bases and J by 5 bases, with 16 bases between them. The V gene's germline CDR1 is SQVTM and CDR2 ANQGSEA. The CDR3 spans 13 residues. CDR3 in DNA: TGCAGCGTGGGAAGGGGCACAGAAACTGAAGCTTTCTTT. Translated, it gives CSVGRGTETEAFF.

The table lists this clone with a count of one. The chain uses TRBV27 and TRBJ2-7; 8 nucleotides align to TRBD1. The CDR3 has 13 residues. Germline CDR1 MNHEY, CDR2 SMNVEV (reference sequence). V dropped 3 bases and J dropped 8; count of bases not matched to a gene: 6. The CDR3 region is CASSFPTGGKQYF. CDR3 DNA sequence: TGTGCCAGCAGTTTCCCAACAGGGGGGAAGCAGTACTTC.

The chain has TRBV3-1 (or the pseudogene TRBV3-2) and TRBJ1-1; D might be TRBD1 (6 bases). V was shortened by 2 bases and J by 1 base, with 14 bases between the two germline ends. CDR3 size: 16 residues. The germline gives CDR1 LGHDT, CDR2 YNNKEL (reference sequence). This CDR3 reads CASSQYAGGRNTEAFF. CDR3 DNA sequence: TGTGCCAGCAGCCAATACGCGGGGGGCAGGAACACTGAAGCTTTCTTT.

This chain connects TRBV30 to TRBJ1-5; a possible D gene is TRBD1 (6 bases). Trimming took 1 base from V and 5 from J, leaving 12 bases between them. This CDR3 has 14 residues. Germline CDR1 GTSNPN, CDR2 SVGIG (reference sequence). The CDR3 sequence: CAWSGGQIDQPQHF. The CDR3 DNA reads as TGTGCCTGGAGTGGTGGACAGATCGATCAGCCCCAGCATTTT. Using reference TRBV30 and TRBJ1-5 for the parts outside the CDR3, the full variable domain is SQTIHQWPATLVQPVGSPLSLECTVEGTSNPNLYWYRQAAGRGLQLLFYSVGIGQISSEVPQNLSASRPQDRQFILSSKKLLLSDSGFYLCAWSGGQIDQPQHFGDGTRLSIL.

The chain carries TRBV18 and TRBJ2-2, with a weak D call TRBD1 (5 bases). The CDR3 sequence is 14 residues long. V lost 4 bases and J 1 base, leaving 7 bases between the germline ends. Germline V gene lookup returns CDR1 KGHSH and CDR2 LQKENI. In DNA form, the CDR3 reads TGTGCCAGCTCACAGGGGAAGAACACCGGGGAGCTGTTTTTT. This codes for CASSQGKNTGELFF.

The chain combines TRBV5-5 with TRBJ2-7, with D possibly TRBD2 on 5 matching bases. The CDR3 length is 16 residues. Germline lookup yields CDR1 SGHKS and CDR2 YYEKEE (reference sequence). Trimming took off 1 base at V and 2 bases at J, with 16 bases between the two ends. In nucleotides, the CDR3 is TGTGCCAGCAGCTTGATGGTGGGGAGTGGAGCCTACGAGCAGTACTTC. Its protein product is CASSLMVGSGAYEQYF.

The gene calls are TRBV28 and TRBJ1-6, with D unresolved. The length of the CDR3 is 14 residues. Trimming removed 4 bases from V and 2 bases from J, with 6 bases in between. The germline V gene has CDR1 MDHEN and CDR2 SYDVKM. The DNA of the CDR3 is TGTGCCAGCAGTTACATACCCTATAATTCACCCCTCCACTTT. As protein: CASSYIPYNSPLHF.

V gene TRBV30 combines with J gene TRBJ1-1; TRBD1 agrees at 10 bases. V trimming: 5 bases; J trimming: 1 base; junction bases outside the gene matches: 7. The CDR3 runs to 15 residues. CDR1 is GTSNPN, CDR2 SVGIG, per germline (reference sequence). The CDR3: CAWGDRGRGNTEAFF. CDR3 sequence (DNA): TGTGCCTGGGGTGACAGGGGGCGGGGGAACACTGAAGCTTTCTTT.

The chain carries TRBV15 and TRBJ2-3, with 10 bases matching TRBD2. The ends lost 0 bases at V and 5 bases at J; junction bases unmatched: 8. This CDR3 has 17 amino acids. CDR1 and CDR2 from the germline V gene are LNHNV and YYDKDF (reference sequence). The CDR3 is CATSRDRPSGRIDTQYF. Written as DNA, the CDR3 is TGTGCCACCAGCAGAGATCGTCCTAGCGGGAGAATAGATACGCAGTATTTT.

This chain connects TRBV24-1 to TRBJ2-3; 9 bases agree with TRBD1. V trimming: 5 bases; J trimming: 1 base; junction bases outside the gene matches: 0. CDR1 KGHDR and CDR2 SFDVKD come from the germline V gene. The CDR3 extends over 14 amino acids. CDR3 in amino acids: CATSGDRGTDTQYF. The CDR3 DNA follows: TGTGCCACCAGTGGGGACAGGGGCACAGATACGCAGTATTTT.

This clone was detected only a few times. V gene TRBV3-1 (or the pseudogene TRBV3-2) combines with J gene TRBJ2-7; 7 bases fit TRBD1. With 4 bases clipped from V and 3 bases from J, the junction kept 12 bases outside the gene matches. This CDR3 region has 16 residues. Per the germline V gene, CDR1 is LGHDT and CDR2 is YNNKEL (reference sequence). CDR3 residues: CASSPLGQVRNYEQYF. The CDR3 nucleotides are TGTGCCAGCAGCCCCCTTGGACAGGTCCGAAACTACGAGCAGTACTTC.

The J gene is TRBJ1-1, the V gene TRBV11-2; D remains unclear. The germline CDR1 and CDR2 sequences are SGHAT and FQNNGV. The V end lost 2 bases, the J end lost 4 bases, and 8 bases lay between the germline ends. The CDR3 totals 13 residues. In DNA form, the CDR3 reads TGTGCCAGCAGCTTAACAAATCCCACTGAAGCTTTCTTT. The encoded protein is CASSLTNPTEAFF. Full variable domain (outside the CDR3, taken from reference TRBV11-2 and TRBJ1-1): EAGVAQSPRYKIIEKRQSVAFWCNPISGHATLYWYQQILGQGPKLLIQFQNNGVVDDSQLPKDRFSAERLKGVDSTLKIQPAKLEDSAVYLCASSLTNPTEAFFGQGTRLTVV.

This clone was seen once. J is TRBJ1-3 and V is TRBV6-5; D is unresolved. CDR1 is MNHEY, CDR2 SVGAGI, per germline. Between the trimmed V and J ends, which lost 5 bases and 0 bases, there was a span of 8 bases. The CDR3 length is 14 residues. CDR3 region: CASSPRYSGNTIYF. The CDR3 DNA sequence: TGTGCCAGCAGTCCGCGGTACTCTGGAAACACCATATATTTT.

The gene calls are TRBV19 and TRBJ1-5; the D is unclear. The V gene's germline CDR1 is LNHDA and CDR2 SQIVND (reference sequence). Between the trimmed V and J ends, which lost 3 bases and 3 bases, there was a span of 9 bases. The CDR3 totals 14 residues. CDR3 coding DNA: TGTGCCAGTAGTATTTGGGCGAACAATCAGCCCCAGCATTTT. Its translation: CASSIWANNQPQHF.

The count of this clone is one. The chain couples TRBV5-1 to TRBJ2-1; TRBD1 agrees at 7 bases. This CDR3 has 14 amino acids. From germline, CDR1 is SGHRS and CDR2 YFSETQ. Trimming cost V 3 bases and J 5 bases; bases outside gene matches: 5. CDR3 region: CASSSGTADNEQFF. The CDR3 DNA reads TGCGCCAGCAGCTCCGGGACAGCCGACAATGAGCAGTTCTTC.

This chain links TRBV24-1 with TRBJ2-1; TRBD2 matches 11 bases. The CDR3 covers 16 residues. Trimming at V came to 4 bases and at J to 7 bases, leaving 8 bases not matched to a gene. CDR1 and CDR2 (germline): KGHDR, SFDVKD. The CDR3 spells CATSEVPGLAENEQFF. The CDR3 region has the DNA TGTGCCACCAGTGAAGTACCGGGACTAGCGGAAAATGAGCAGTTCTTC.

The chain employs TRBV9 and TRBJ2-1; 8 bases fit TRBD2. This CDR3 comprises 15 residues. After removal of 0 bases from V and 7 bases from J, the junction contained 6 bases not matched to a gene. Germline V gene lookup returns CDR1 SGDLS and CDR2 YYNGEE. CDR3 DNA sequence: TGTGCCAGCAGCGTAGGCCTGCGGGAGGTTAATGAGCAGTTCTTC. It is translated as CASSVGLREVNEQFF. The full variable domain, completed using reference TRBV9 and TRBJ2-1, is DSGVTQTPKHLITATGQRVTLRCSPRSGDLSVYWYQQSLDQGLQFLIQYYNGEERAKGNILERFSAQQFPDLHSELNLSSLELGDSALYFCASSVGLREVNEQFFGPGTRLTVL.

The genes are TRBV27 and TRBJ1-2; D might be TRBD1 (5 bases). V was trimmed by 0 bases and J by 4 bases, leaving 12 bases between them. CDR1 is MNHEY, CDR2 SMNVEV, per germline (reference sequence). This CDR3 has 15 amino acids. DNA of the CDR3: TGTGCCAGCAGTTTATCGGAGGGTGGGGGCTATGGCTACACCTTC. This encodes CASSLSEGGGYGYTF.

Regarding this clone: Other nucleotide sequences in the sample specify the same CDR3. The DNA of the CDR3 is TGTGCCAGCAGCCAGGAAGCGGGATCCTACAATGAGCAGTTCTTC. This encodes CASSQEAGSYNEQFF. This sequence joins TRBV3-1 (or the pseudogene TRBV3-2) and TRBJ2-1; 7 positions agree with TRBD2. V trimming: 3 bases; J trimming: 1 base; junction bases outside the gene matches: 3. In germline, CDR1 is LGHDT, CDR2 YNNKEL (reference sequence). This CDR3 is built from 15 residues.

The chain has TRBV28 and TRBJ1-6; D call uncertain. V was shortened by 3 bases and J by 9 bases, with 6 bases between the two germline ends. CDR3 length equals 12 residues. The germline gives CDR1 MDHEN, CDR2 SYDVKM. This CDR3 reads CASSFNSSPLHF. For the CDR3, the DNA is TGTGCCAGCAGTTTTAATAGTTCACCCCTCCACTTT. The full variable domain, rest sourced from reference TRBV28 and TRBJ1-6, is DVKVTQSSRYLVKRTGEKVFLECVQDMDHENMFWYRQDPGLGLRLIYFSYDVKMKEKGDIPEGYSVSREKKERFSLILESASTNQTSMYLCASSFNSSPLHFGNGTRLTVT.

The CDR3, as DNA: TGCGCCAGCAGCAATATGGGACAGAATACGCAGTATTTT. This gives the protein CASSNMGQNTQYF. The chain is built from TRBV5-1 and TRBJ2-3, with TRBD1 matching 7 bases. This CDR3 has 13 amino acids. The V and J ends lost 4 bases and 7 bases, in that order; junction bases with no gene match: 6. Germline CDR1 is SGHRS and CDR2 is YFSETQ.

This sequence joins TRBV9 and TRBJ1-4; D possibly corresponds to TRBD1 (5 bases). The ends were cut back, 2 bases at V and 4 bases at J, with 9 bases in the middle. Germline CDR1 is SGDLS and CDR2 is YYNGEE. This CDR3 is built from 14 residues. CDR3 residues: CASSVREGNEKLFF. CDR3 coding DNA: TGTGCCAGCAGCGTCAGGGAGGGTAATGAAAAACTGTTTTTT.

The V gene is TRBV28, the J gene TRBJ1-1; 9 positions agree with TRBD1. J gave up 5 bases and V 7 bases, and 8 bases lay outside the gene matches. The CDR3 is 14 residues long. Germline assignment: CDR1 MDHEN and CDR2 SYDVKM. The CDR3 DNA is TGTGCCAGCAAACTGGACAGGGGAGTTACTGAAGCTTTCTTT. Its translation: CASKLDRGVTEAFF.

This chain links TRBV7-8 with TRBJ2-7; 7 bases align to TRBD1. J gave up 6 bases and V 5 bases, and 13 bases lay outside the gene matches. This CDR3 spans 15 amino acids. The germline V gene encodes CDR1 SGHVS and CDR2 FQNEAQ. Here the CDR3 DNA reads TGTGCCAGCAGCCCACGACAGGGTCGGGGTCGCGAGCAGTACTTC. This encodes CASSPRQGRGREQYF.

This clone showed up just once. The gene calls are TRBV2 and TRBJ1-1; no definite D call. With 6 bases removed from V and 3 bases from J, the gap between germline ends came to 5 bases. The CDR3 spans 11 residues. CDR1 is SNHLY, CDR2 FYNNEI, per germline. The CDR3 protein is CASSPDTEAFF. The CDR3 region has the DNA TGTGCCAGCAGCCCCGACACTGAAGCTTTCTTT.

This clone was seen a single time. This rearrangement joins TRBV7-8 to TRBJ2-7, with TRBD2 matching over 7 bases. Trimming took 7 bases from V and 0 from J; bases not matched to a gene: 12. The CDR3 contains 16 residues. The germline V gene encodes CDR1 SGHVS and CDR2 FQNEAQ. In DNA form, the CDR3 reads TGTGCCAGCACCCTACGGAGGGAGGGCCCCTCCTACGAGCAGTACTTC. It codes for CASTLRREGPSYEQYF.

This chain connects TRBV19 to TRBJ1-2; 7 nucleotides align to TRBD1. V trimming: 4 bases; J trimming: 2 bases; junction bases outside the gene matches: 4. Germline V CDR1 and CDR2: LNHDA, SQIVND (reference sequence). The CDR3 has 14 residues. CDR3 sequence (DNA): TGTGCCAGTAGTAGACAGGGAACAAACTATGGCTACACCTTC. Its translation is CASSRQGTNYGYTF.

In its sample, this clone was seen once. The V call is TRBV3-1 (or the pseudogene TRBV3-2), the J call TRBJ1-4, with D maybe TRBD1 (5 bases). The CDR3 spans 16 residues. The V end lost 1 base, the J end lost 7 bases, and 16 bases lay between the germline ends. Germline V CDR1 and CDR2: LGHDT, YNNKEL (reference sequence). This CDR3 reads CASSQVGGRGGEKLFF. In nucleotides, the CDR3 is TGTGCCAGCAGCCAAGTCGGCGGACGGGGGGGTGAAAAACTGTTTTTT.

This chain's CDR3 is CASSVGGVLNTEAFF. DNA of the CDR3: TGTGCCAGCAGCGTAGGCGGGGTCCTGAACACTGAAGCTTTCTTT. This chain links TRBV9 with TRBJ1-1; D uncertain. This CDR3 is built from 15 residues. Deletions cut 0 bases from V and 0 bases from J, with 9 bases between. Looked up from germline, CDR1 is SGDLS and CDR2 is YYNGEE.

The chain links TRBV15 to TRBJ1-5, with 8 bases that match TRBD1. Germline-derived CDR1 and CDR2 are LNHNV and YYDKDF (reference sequence). V was pared by 1 base and J by 2 bases, with 7 bases of the junction left unmatched. This CDR3 is built from 17 residues. The CDR3 DNA follows: TGTGCCACCAGCAGAGCAAGGTGGGGACAGGGCAATCAGCCCCAGCATTTT. Translating gives CATSRARWGQGNQPQHF.